This is a list of T cell receptor beta chains from one sample in a study of blood T cell repertoires in COVID-19. TCRdb's table, derived via immunoSEQ multiplex PCR, lists solely in-frame clones and lacks some. The data show fewer than 120,000 clones, with approximately 90% seen just once and 3.3% held by the top ten. Sequencing was performed on peripheral blood. These TCRs come from a woman aged 45-60 years with acute or convalescent COVID-19. Each CDR3 is given with its conserved first and last residue. A D gene is named only where the DNA matches it firmly. Only some rows state a clone size, as once, few, many or a class for expanded clones.

clone_size: .; j_call: TRBJ1-3; d_call: TRBD1; v_call: TRBV29-1; cdr3_nt: TGCAGCGTTGAAGATCGAGAGGGGACAGAACACTCTGGAAACACCATATATTTT; cdr3_aa: CSVEDREGTEHSGNTIYF
clone_size: once; j_call: TRBJ2-5; d_call: .; v_call: TRBV5-1; cdr3_nt: TGCGCCAGCAGCTTGGCGACTTGGGAGGAGACCCAGTACTTC; cdr3_aa: CASSLATWEETQYF
clone_size: .; j_call: TRBJ2-3; d_call: TRBD2; v_call: TRBV2; cdr3_nt: TGTGCCAGCAGTGAAAGGCTAGCGGGAGCTGATACGCAGTATTTT; cdr3_aa: CASSERLAGADTQYF
clone_size: .; j_call: TRBJ2-3; d_call: TRBD2; v_call: TRBV9; cdr3_nt: TGTGCCAGCAGCGTTACTAGCGGGAGAGCAGATACGCAGTATTTT; cdr3_aa: CASSVTSGRADTQYF
clone_size: .; j_call: TRBJ1-1; d_call: .; v_call: TRBV28; cdr3_nt: TGTGCCAGCAGTTTACCGACTACAACGAACACTGAAGCTTTCTTT; cdr3_aa: CASSLPTTTNTEAFF
clone_size: .; j_call: TRBJ2-2; d_call: TRBD1; v_call: TRBV5-4; cdr3_nt: TGTGCCAGCAGCTCAACCGGGACAGTGGGTTCCGGGGAGCTGTTTTTT; cdr3_aa: CASSSTGTVGSGELFF
clone_size: .; j_call: TRBJ2-5; d_call: .; v_call: TRBV5-1; cdr3_nt: TGCGCCAGCAGCTTGGCGGGGACTTACGAAGAGACCCAGTACTTC; cdr3_aa: CASSLAGTYEETQYF
clone_size: .; j_call: TRBJ1-6; d_call: TRBD1; v_call: TRBV19; cdr3_nt: TGTGCCAGTAGCAGACAGGGGTCGCCTTCACCCCTCCACTTT; cdr3_aa: CASSRQGSPSPLHF
clone_size: .; j_call: TRBJ1-1; d_call: .; v_call: TRBV6-5; cdr3_nt: TGTGCCAGTAGCCGAAGAAGTATGAACACTGAAGCTTTCTTT; cdr3_aa: CASSRRSMNTEAFF
clone_size: .; j_call: TRBJ1-5; d_call: .; v_call: TRBV6-2/TRBV6-3; cdr3_nt: TGTGCCAGCAGTCCGACTACGGGAGTAATTCAGCCCCAGCATTTT; cdr3_aa: CASSPTTGVIQPQHF
clone_size: .; j_call: TRBJ2-5; d_call: TRBD1; v_call: TRBV27; cdr3_nt: TGTGCCAGCAGTAGATGGGACAGGGTGGAAGAGACCCAGTACTTC; cdr3_aa: CASSRWDRVEETQYF
clone_size: once; j_call: TRBJ2-3; d_call: TRBD2; v_call: TRBV11-3; cdr3_nt: TGTGCCAGCAGTCGCGGGAGTTTTGGCACAGATACGCAGTATTTT; cdr3_aa: CASSRGSFGTDTQYF
clone_size: .; j_call: TRBJ1-1; d_call: .; v_call: TRBV14; cdr3_nt: TGTGCCAGCAGCCACCACGGCCAGGGAAGGACTGAAGCTTTCTTT; cdr3_aa: CASSHHGQGRTEAFF
clone_size: few; j_call: TRBJ1-5; d_call: TRBD1; v_call: TRBV19; cdr3_nt: TGTGCCAGTAGTATGGGGACAGGGCGAAGGGAGCCCCAGCATTTT; cdr3_aa: CASSMGTGRREPQHF
clone_size: .; j_call: TRBJ2-1; d_call: .; v_call: TRBV3-1/TRBV3-2; cdr3_nt: TGTGCCAGCAGCGCTGCCTCTGCGGGGTCCAATGAGCAGTTCTTC; cdr3_aa: CASSAASAGSNEQFF
clone_size: .; j_call: TRBJ2-3; d_call: .; v_call: TRBV29-1; cdr3_nt: TGCAGCCCCCAGCGATTCACAGATACGCAGTATTTT; cdr3_aa: CSPQRFTDTQYF
clone_size: once; j_call: TRBJ1-3; d_call: .; v_call: TRBV18; cdr3_nt: TGTGCCAGCTCACCCGAGAGTGGAAACACCATATATTTT; cdr3_aa: CASSPESGNTIYF
clone_size: .; j_call: TRBJ1-1; d_call: .; v_call: TRBV7-2; cdr3_nt: TGTGCCAGCAGCTTTAAGGGGGGGAGCACTGAAGCTTTCTTT; cdr3_aa: CASSFKGGSTEAFF
clone_size: .; j_call: TRBJ2-6; d_call: TRBD1; v_call: TRBV2; cdr3_nt: TGTGCCAGCAGTTCCGGGACAGGGCGCTCTGGGGCCAACGTCCTGACTTTC; cdr3_aa: CASSSGTGRSGANVLTF
clone_size: once; j_call: TRBJ1-2; d_call: .; v_call: TRBV29-1; cdr3_nt: TGCAGCGTTGGCGGCAAGGCGGGGTATGGCTACACCTTC; cdr3_aa: CSVGGKAGYGYTF
clone_size: .; j_call: TRBJ2-7; d_call: .; v_call: TRBV9; cdr3_nt: TGTGCCAGCAGCGTAGGGCTGGCCTCCTACGAGCAGTACTTC; cdr3_aa: CASSVGLASYEQYF
clone_size: many; j_call: TRBJ1-5; d_call: .; v_call: TRBV6-5; cdr3_nt: TGTGCCAGCAGTCTGACAAGTCCCAATCAGCCCCAGCATTTT; cdr3_aa: CASSLTSPNQPQHF
clone_size: .; j_call: TRBJ2-3; d_call: .; v_call: TRBV27; cdr3_nt: TGTGCCAGCAGTTTATCTTGGCAGGGCCAGAATACGCAGTATTTT; cdr3_aa: CASSLSWQGQNTQYF
clone_size: .; j_call: TRBJ1-6; d_call: TRBD1; v_call: TRBV25-1; cdr3_nt: TGTGCCAGCAGGGAGACAGGGTTCAACTATAATTCACCCCTCCACTTT; cdr3_aa: CASRETGFNYNSPLHF
clone_size: .; j_call: TRBJ2-1; d_call: TRBD2; v_call: TRBV29-1; cdr3_nt: TGCAGCGTTGGCAGACTAGCGGGAAGAAATGAGCAGTTCTTC; cdr3_aa: CSVGRLAGRNEQFF
clone_size: .; j_call: TRBJ1-3; d_call: .; v_call: TRBV5-1; cdr3_nt: TGCGCCAGCAGCTTGGGATCTACGGCTGGAAACACCATATATTTT; cdr3_aa: CASSLGSTAGNTIYF
clone_size: few; j_call: TRBJ2-1; d_call: .; v_call: TRBV5-1; cdr3_nt: TGCGCCAGCAGCTTATCTTGGGAGCCCTACAATGAGCAGTTCTTC; cdr3_aa: CASSLSWEPYNEQFF
clone_size: .; j_call: TRBJ2-2; d_call: .; v_call: TRBV11-2; cdr3_nt: TGTGCCAGCACTATGAACAGGGTTGGGGCCGGGGAGCTGTTTTTT; cdr3_aa: CASTMNRVGAGELFF
clone_size: .; j_call: TRBJ1-1; d_call: .; v_call: TRBV29-1; cdr3_nt: TGCAGCGTTGACCTTGGGGCGATGAACACTGAAGCTTTCTTT; cdr3_aa: CSVDLGAMNTEAFF
clone_size: once; j_call: TRBJ2-2; d_call: .; v_call: TRBV5-6; cdr3_nt: TGTGCCAGCAGCTGGGGTGCGGGTGGCGGGGAGCTGTTTTTT; cdr3_aa: CASSWGAGGGELFF
clone_size: .; j_call: TRBJ2-5; d_call: TRBD2; v_call: TRBV7-2; cdr3_nt: TGTGCCAGCAGTCTTCGGACTAGGAGGGAGACCCAGTACTTC; cdr3_aa: CASSLRTRRETQYF
clone_size: .; j_call: TRBJ2-5; d_call: TRBD1; v_call: TRBV18; cdr3_nt: TGTGCCAGCTCCGATGAGGGGGCTGGCGGAGAGACCCAGTACTTC; cdr3_aa: CASSDEGAGGETQYF
clone_size: .; j_call: TRBJ2-2; d_call: TRBD2; v_call: TRBV4-1; cdr3_nt: TGCGCCAGCAGCGAGACGAGGACTAGCGGGGAGCTGTTTTTT; cdr3_aa: CASSETRTSGELFF
clone_size: few; j_call: TRBJ1-2; d_call: TRBD1; v_call: TRBV28; cdr3_nt: TGTGCCAGCAGTCTAACAGGGGCCCCCTATGGCTACACCTTC; cdr3_aa: CASSLTGAPYGYTF
clone_size: .; j_call: TRBJ2-1; d_call: .; v_call: TRBV5-1; cdr3_nt: TGCGCCAGCAGTTGGATGGCGGCCTCCTACAATGAGCAGTTCTTC; cdr3_aa: CASSWMAASYNEQFF
clone_size: .; j_call: TRBJ2-2; d_call: .; v_call: TRBV15; cdr3_nt: TGTGCCACCAGCAGAGATTGGGGCCGGGCTGGAGACACCGGGGAGCTGTTTTTT; cdr3_aa: CATSRDWGRAGDTGELFF
clone_size: .; j_call: TRBJ1-6; d_call: TRBD1; v_call: TRBV27; cdr3_nt: TGTGCCAGCAGTTCGGGACAGTCTAATTCACCCCTCCACTTT; cdr3_aa: CASSSGQSNSPLHF
clone_size: .; j_call: TRBJ2-2; d_call: TRBD1; v_call: TRBV11-2; cdr3_nt: TGTGCCAGCCTACCTAGGGGGACAGGGTCCGGGGAGCTGTTTTTT; cdr3_aa: CASLPRGTGSGELFF
clone_size: .; j_call: TRBJ2-4; d_call: TRBD2; v_call: TRBV18; cdr3_nt: TGTGCCAGCTCATCCGGGACTAGCGGAGGAGGTCGGGACATTCAGTACTTC; cdr3_aa: CASSSGTSGGGRDIQYF
clone_size: .; j_call: TRBJ1-1; d_call: .; v_call: TRBV6-1; cdr3_nt: TGTGCCAGCAGTGCTCAGGGACACAGAAGGAACACTGAAGCTTTCTTT; cdr3_aa: CASSAQGHRRNTEAFF
clone_size: .; j_call: TRBJ2-7; d_call: .; v_call: TRBV11-3; cdr3_nt: TGTGCCAGCAGCATAGCCCGGGACACCTACGAGCAGTACTTC; cdr3_aa: CASSIARDTYEQYF
clone_size: few; j_call: TRBJ2-7; d_call: .; v_call: TRBV28; cdr3_nt: TGTGCCAGCACCCGAGGGGGCTCCTACGAGCAGTACTTC; cdr3_aa: CASTRGGSYEQYF
clone_size: .; j_call: TRBJ1-3; d_call: .; v_call: TRBV3-1/TRBV3-2; cdr3_nt: TGTGCCAGCAGCCGCCCCGCGTTTACCGGAAACACCATATATTTT; cdr3_aa: CASSRPAFTGNTIYF
clone_size: .; j_call: TRBJ1-4; d_call: .; v_call: TRBV19; cdr3_nt: TGTGCCAGTAGCTCCACTGCCGCAACTAATGAAAAACTGTTTTTT; cdr3_aa: CASSSTAATNEKLFF
clone_size: .; j_call: TRBJ1-1; d_call: .; v_call: TRBV18; cdr3_nt: TGTGCCAGCTCACCCACGGGGGTGAACACTGAAGCTTTCTTT; cdr3_aa: CASSPTGVNTEAFF
clone_size: .; j_call: TRBJ1-5; d_call: .; v_call: TRBV5-5; cdr3_nt: TGTGCCAGCAGCTTGAATGGGGCAGGGGTTCAGCCCCAGCATTTT; cdr3_aa: CASSLNGAGVQPQHF
clone_size: .; j_call: TRBJ1-3; d_call: .; v_call: TRBV5-1; cdr3_nt: TGCGCCAGCAGCCCGACAGCGAGCTCTGGAAACACCATATATTTT; cdr3_aa: CASSPTASSGNTIYF
clone_size: once; j_call: TRBJ2-5; d_call: .; v_call: TRBV2; cdr3_nt: TGTGCCAGCAGTGACGAGCCGAGAACCCAGTACTTC; cdr3_aa: CASSDEPRTQYF
clone_size: once; j_call: TRBJ2-5; d_call: TRBD2; v_call: TRBV7-6; cdr3_nt: TGTGCCAGCAGCTTTGGAGCGGGAGGGCCGGAGACCCAGTACTTC; cdr3_aa: CASSFGAGGPETQYF
clone_size: .; j_call: TRBJ2-7; d_call: .; v_call: TRBV6-1; cdr3_nt: TGTGCCAGCAGTGAAGGGTATGTCGGTAGCTACGAGCAGTACTTC; cdr3_aa: CASSEGYVGSYEQYF
clone_size: .; j_call: TRBJ1-1; d_call: .; v_call: TRBV11-2; cdr3_nt: TGTGCCAGCAGCTTAGGCAGGAACACTGAAGCTTTCTTT; cdr3_aa: CASSLGRNTEAFF
clone_size: .; j_call: TRBJ2-7; d_call: TRBD1; v_call: TRBV30; cdr3_nt: TGTGCCTGGGCTTCCCCCGGGACAGGGAACGAGCAGTACTTC; cdr3_aa: CAWASPGTGNEQYF
clone_size: .; j_call: TRBJ1-2; d_call: .; v_call: TRBV28; cdr3_nt: TGTGCCAGCAGTTTGGTGCAGGGCCTCTATGGCTACACCTTC; cdr3_aa: CASSLVQGLYGYTF
clone_size: .; j_call: TRBJ2-5; d_call: TRBD1; v_call: TRBV5-3; cdr3_nt: TGTGCCAGAAGCCGAAGGGGACAGCGAGAGACCCAGTACTTC; cdr3_aa: CARSRRGQRETQYF
clone_size: .; j_call: TRBJ2-2; d_call: TRBD2; v_call: TRBV5-6; cdr3_nt: TGTGCCAGCAGCCCGGGACTAGCGGGATTCGGGACCGGGGAGCTGTTTTTT; cdr3_aa: CASSPGLAGFGTGELFF
clone_size: .; j_call: TRBJ2-1; d_call: TRBD2; v_call: TRBV11-1; cdr3_nt: TGTGCCAGCCGGACTAGCGGGCTTCAATACAATGAGCAGTTCTTC; cdr3_aa: CASRTSGLQYNEQFF
clone_size: .; j_call: TRBJ2-7; d_call: .; v_call: TRBV19; cdr3_nt: TGTGCCAGTAGTGTGATATTATCCGGCGAGCAGTACTTC; cdr3_aa: CASSVILSGEQYF
clone_size: .; j_call: TRBJ1-6; d_call: TRBD1; v_call: TRBV7-2; cdr3_nt: TGTGCCAGCACCCTGGGGACAGGAGATTCACCCCTCCACTTT; cdr3_aa: CASTLGTGDSPLHF
clone_size: .; j_call: TRBJ2-3; d_call: TRBD2; v_call: TRBV4-2; cdr3_nt: TGTGCCAGCAGCCTTTTAGCGGGAGCGGGGACAGATACGCAGTATTTT; cdr3_aa: CASSLLAGAGTDTQYF
clone_size: .; j_call: TRBJ2-3; d_call: TRBD2; v_call: TRBV18; cdr3_nt: TGTGCCAGCTCACCACTAGCGGGGACAGATACGCAGTATTTT; cdr3_aa: CASSPLAGTDTQYF